A selection of T cell receptor beta chains follows, all from one sample in a study of T cell changes during pregnancy in multiple sclerosis. Repertoires were generated with immunoSEQ multiplex PCR, while TCRdb's copy carries only in-frame clones and drops some. The sample has just over 50,000 clones, roughly 90% seen once. This sample comprised CD4+ T cells from peripheral blood mononuclear cells, obtained after pregnancy. Receptors originate from a female donor with multiple sclerosis, enrolled in a pregnancy study. Both conserved end residues are part of each CDR3. The D gene is left open where the match is weak. Clone size is stated in some rows and not others, as once, few, many or a class when expanded.

J gene: TRBJ2-4; D gene: TRBD1; V gene: TRBV10-3; clone size: NA; CDR3 protein: CAISPSGQGAVAKNIQYF; CDR3 DNA: TGTGCCATCAGTCCCTCGGGACAGGGTGCGGTGGCCAAAAACATTCAGTACTTC
J gene: TRBJ1-2; D gene: NA; V gene: TRBV7-2; clone size: NA; CDR3 protein: CASSPWGRNYGYTF; CDR3 DNA: TGTGCCAGCAGCCCATGGGGCAGGAACTATGGCTACACCTTC
J gene: TRBJ2-1; D gene: NA; V gene: TRBV11-2; clone size: NA; CDR3 protein: CASSLGLTYNEQFF; CDR3 DNA: TGTGCCAGCAGCCTTGGACTAACTTACAATGAGCAGTTCTTC
J gene: TRBJ1-3; D gene: NA; V gene: TRBV15; clone size: NA; CDR3 protein: CATSRGNRVSGNTIYF; CDR3 DNA: TGTGCCACCAGCAGGGGGAACAGGGTCTCTGGAAACACCATATATTTT
J gene: TRBJ1-4; D gene: TRBD1; V gene: TRBV4-3; clone size: NA; CDR3 protein: CASSRQHRGIGEKLFF; CDR3 DNA: TGCGCCAGCAGCCGGCAACACAGGGGAATAGGCGAAAAACTGTTTTTT
J gene: TRBJ1-4; D gene: NA; V gene: TRBV4-2; clone size: once; CDR3 protein: CASSQGRSGGSEKLFF; CDR3 DNA: TGTGCCAGCAGCCAAGGCAGGAGCGGGGGAAGTGAAAAACTGTTTTTT
J gene: TRBJ2-5; D gene: TRBD1; V gene: TRBV15; clone size: NA; CDR3 protein: CATSRRQGRETQYF; CDR3 DNA: TGTGCCACCAGCAGGAGACAGGGACGAGAGACCCAGTACTTC
J gene: TRBJ1-6; D gene: NA; V gene: TRBV25-1; clone size: once; CDR3 protein: CASSGRGSYNSPLHF; CDR3 DNA: TGTGCCAGCAGTGGGAGGGGCTCCTATAATTCACCCCTCCACTTT
J gene: TRBJ2-2; D gene: TRBD1; V gene: TRBV28; clone size: NA; CDR3 protein: CASSLLPGTAANTGELFF; CDR3 DNA: TGTGCCAGCAGTTTACTCCCCGGGACAGCCGCGAACACCGGGGAGCTGTTTTTT
J gene: TRBJ2-5; D gene: TRBD2; V gene: TRBV28; clone size: NA; CDR3 protein: CASSFRGRGYQETQYF; CDR3 DNA: TGTGCCAGCAGTTTCCGCGGGAGGGGGTACCAAGAGACCCAGTACTTC
J gene: TRBJ2-1; D gene: TRBD2; V gene: TRBV19; clone size: few; CDR3 protein: CASSPHGGRNEQFF; CDR3 DNA: TGTGCCAGTAGTCCCCACGGGGGGAGGAATGAGCAGTTCTTC
J gene: TRBJ1-2; D gene: TRBD1; V gene: TRBV25-1; clone size: NA; CDR3 protein: CASSLGQGVDGYTF; CDR3 DNA: TGTGCCAGCAGTCTCGGACAGGGCGTCGATGGCTACACCTTC
J gene: TRBJ2-2; D gene: TRBD1; V gene: TRBV19; clone size: NA; CDR3 protein: CASSTRTGKANTGELFF; CDR3 DNA: TGTGCCAGTAGTACGCGGACAGGGAAGGCGAACACCGGGGAGCTGTTTTTT
J gene: TRBJ1-2; D gene: NA; V gene: TRBV6-5; clone size: NA; CDR3 protein: CASSPGVTSNYGYTF; CDR3 DNA: TGTGCCAGCAGTCCAGGGGTTACCTCTAACTATGGCTACACCTTC
J gene: TRBJ1-1; D gene: NA; V gene: TRBV4-3; clone size: NA; CDR3 protein: CASARKAGDTEAFF; CDR3 DNA: TGCGCCAGCGCCCGAAAGGCAGGGGACACTGAAGCTTTCTTT
J gene: TRBJ2-1; D gene: NA; V gene: TRBV19; clone size: NA; CDR3 protein: CASMESGAWEQFF; CDR3 DNA: TGTGCCAGTATGGAGTCCGGAGCATGGGAGCAGTTCTTC
J gene: TRBJ2-1; D gene: TRBD2; V gene: TRBV6-1; clone size: NA; CDR3 protein: CASSSLAGALNEQFF; CDR3 DNA: TGTGCCAGCAGTTCACTAGCGGGAGCCCTCAATGAGCAGTTCTTC
J gene: TRBJ1-1; D gene: NA; V gene: TRBV5-1; clone size: NA; CDR3 protein: CASSRDGQNTEAFF; CDR3 DNA: TGCGCCAGCAGCAGAGACGGACAGAACACTGAAGCTTTCTTT
J gene: TRBJ2-3; D gene: TRBD2; V gene: TRBV7-2; clone size: NA; CDR3 protein: CASSFGRTQLTDTQYF; CDR3 DNA: TGTGCCAGCAGCTTCGGGAGGACTCAACTCACAGATACGCAGTATTTT
J gene: TRBJ2-7; D gene: NA; V gene: TRBV11-2; clone size: NA; CDR3 protein: CASSKDTYEQYF; CDR3 DNA: TGTGCCAGCAGCAAAGACACCTACGAGCAGTACTTC
J gene: TRBJ2-1; D gene: NA; V gene: TRBV13; clone size: NA; CDR3 protein: CASSLLGTLYNEQFF; CDR3 DNA: TGTGCCAGCAGCTTACTAGGGACACTTTACAATGAGCAGTTCTTC
J gene: TRBJ1-2; D gene: NA; V gene: TRBV7-8; clone size: NA; CDR3 protein: CASSLGKEGNYGYTF; CDR3 DNA: TGTGCCAGCAGCTTAGGGAAGGAGGGCAACTATGGCTACACCTTC
J gene: TRBJ2-1; D gene: NA; V gene: TRBV6-1; clone size: NA; CDR3 protein: CASTDNSYNEQFF; CDR3 DNA: TGTGCCAGCACCGACAACTCCTACAATGAGCAGTTCTTC
J gene: TRBJ1-4; D gene: NA; V gene: TRBV28; clone size: NA; CDR3 protein: CASRPQGATNEKLFF; CDR3 DNA: TGTGCCAGCAGACCGCAGGGTGCAACTAATGAAAAACTGTTTTTT
J gene: TRBJ2-7; D gene: NA; V gene: TRBV6-6; clone size: NA; CDR3 protein: CASSAGNYEQYF; CDR3 DNA: TGTGCCAGCAGTGCAGGGAACTACGAGCAGTACTTC
J gene: TRBJ2-1; D gene: TRBD2; V gene: TRBV5-4; clone size: NA; CDR3 protein: CASSLSSSGIVEQFF; CDR3 DNA: TGTGCCAGCAGCTTATCCTCTAGCGGAATTGTTGAGCAGTTCTTC
J gene: TRBJ2-2; D gene: NA; V gene: TRBV6-5; clone size: NA; CDR3 protein: CASIYRLNTGELFF; CDR3 DNA: TGTGCCAGCATATATCGACTGAACACCGGGGAGCTGTTTTTT
J gene: TRBJ2-7; D gene: TRBD1; V gene: TRBV7-9; clone size: NA; CDR3 protein: CASSLGYRGSYEQYF; CDR3 DNA: TGTGCCAGCAGCTTAGGATACAGGGGGAGTTACGAGCAGTACTTC
J gene: TRBJ2-7; D gene: TRBD2; V gene: TRBV28; clone size: NA; CDR3 protein: CASSLSLAGYRTYEQYF; CDR3 DNA: TGTGCCAGCAGTTTAAGTCTAGCGGGATATAGGACCTACGAGCAGTACTTC
J gene: TRBJ2-7; D gene: NA; V gene: TRBV18; clone size: NA; CDR3 protein: CASSPLGSAHEQYF; CDR3 DNA: TGTGCCAGCTCACCACTTGGGAGTGCCCACGAGCAGTACTTC
J gene: TRBJ1-1; D gene: TRBD1; V gene: TRBV6-6; clone size: NA; CDR3 protein: CASKTGGKNTEAFF; CDR3 DNA: TGTGCCAGCAAAACAGGGGGAAAAAACACTGAAGCTTTCTTT
J gene: TRBJ2-3; D gene: TRBD1; V gene: TRBV11-2; clone size: NA; CDR3 protein: CASRGIVTGATDTQYF; CDR3 DNA: TGTGCCAGCAGAGGAATAGTAACAGGGGCCACAGATACGCAGTATTTT
J gene: TRBJ1-2; D gene: TRBD1; V gene: TRBV28; clone size: once; CDR3 protein: CASSFRGGRGPIGGYTF; CDR3 DNA: TGTGCCAGCAGTTTTAGGGGTGGCAGGGGGCCGATCGGGGGCTACACCTTC
J gene: TRBJ2-3; D gene: TRBD2; V gene: TRBV7-2; clone size: NA; CDR3 protein: CASSREVTDTQYF; CDR3 DNA: TGTGCCAGCAGCCGGGAGGTCACAGATACGCAGTATTTT
J gene: TRBJ2-1; D gene: TRBD2; V gene: TRBV7-3; clone size: NA; CDR3 protein: CASSNNRTSGRGTSYNEQFF; CDR3 DNA: TGTGCCAGCAGCAACAACCGGACTAGCGGGAGGGGAACCTCCTACAATGAGCAGTTCTTC
J gene: TRBJ1-2; D gene: NA; V gene: TRBV5-5; clone size: NA; CDR3 protein: CASSLVVRDNSNYGYTF; CDR3 DNA: TGTGCCAGCAGCTTGGTAGTTCGGGACAACTCTAACTATGGCTACACCTTC
J gene: TRBJ1-1; D gene: TRBD1; V gene: TRBV9; clone size: NA; CDR3 protein: CASSSLEGTVAFF; CDR3 DNA: TGTGCCAGCAGCTCTTTAGAGGGGACAGTTGCTTTCTTT
J gene: TRBJ1-2; D gene: NA; V gene: TRBV27; clone size: NA; CDR3 protein: CASSRRLSNYGYTF; CDR3 DNA: TGTGCCAGCAGCCGGAGACTGAGTAACTATGGCTACACCTTC
J gene: TRBJ2-3; D gene: NA; V gene: TRBV27; clone size: NA; CDR3 protein: CASSLFSSPVTDTQYF; CDR3 DNA: TGTGCCAGCAGTTTATTTTCTAGCCCGGTCACAGATACGCAGTATTTT
J gene: TRBJ2-4; D gene: TRBD2; V gene: TRBV4-1; clone size: NA; CDR3 protein: CASSQPTSGRTKNIQYF; CDR3 DNA: TGCGCCAGCAGCCAACCGACTAGCGGGAGGACCAAAAACATTCAGTACTTC
J gene: TRBJ1-4; D gene: NA; V gene: TRBV28; clone size: NA; CDR3 protein: CASSFRAGNEQKLFF; CDR3 DNA: TGTGCCAGCAGTTTTAGGGCAGGGAACGAACAAAAACTGTTTTTT
J gene: TRBJ2-7; D gene: NA; V gene: TRBV28; clone size: NA; CDR3 protein: CASSEGVVGGEQYF; CDR3 DNA: TGTGCCAGCAGTGAGGGGGTGGTAGGGGGCGAGCAGTACTTC
J gene: TRBJ1-1; D gene: NA; V gene: TRBV27; clone size: NA; CDR3 protein: CASSPLFGPLNTEAFF; CDR3 DNA: TGTGCCAGCAGTCCATTATTTGGGCCACTGAACACTGAAGCTTTCTTT
J gene: TRBJ2-3; D gene: NA; V gene: TRBV7-6; clone size: once; CDR3 protein: CASSLRQLTDTQYF; CDR3 DNA: TGTGCCAGCAGCCTTCGACAGCTCACAGATACGCAGTATTTT
J gene: TRBJ2-3; D gene: NA; V gene: TRBV5-6; clone size: NA; CDR3 protein: CASSLTGTRSPDTDTQYF; CDR3 DNA: TGTGCCAGCAGCTTAACCGGGACACGTTCCCCTGACACAGATACGCAGTATTTT
J gene: TRBJ2-3; D gene: TRBD1; V gene: TRBV5-5; clone size: once; CDR3 protein: CASSFRDRGTDTQYF; CDR3 DNA: TGTGCCAGCAGCTTCCGGGACAGGGGCACAGATACGCAGTATTTT
J gene: TRBJ2-5; D gene: TRBD2; V gene: TRBV5-4; clone size: NA; CDR3 protein: CASSLRGGETQYF; CDR3 DNA: TGTGCCAGCAGCTTGCGGGGAGGGGAGACCCAGTACTTC
J gene: TRBJ1-4; D gene: NA; V gene: TRBV18; clone size: NA; CDR3 protein: CASSGGLNEKLFF; CDR3 DNA: TGTGCCAGCTCAGGGGGCCTAAATGAAAAACTGTTTTTT
J gene: TRBJ1-2; D gene: NA; V gene: TRBV19; clone size: NA; CDR3 protein: CASSIGGSYGYTF; CDR3 DNA: TGTGCCAGTAGTATCGGCGGAAGCTATGGCTACACCTTC
J gene: TRBJ2-1; D gene: TRBD2; V gene: TRBV30; clone size: NA; CDR3 protein: CAWSLGGSSYNEQFF; CDR3 DNA: TGTGCCTGGAGCCTCGGGGGGAGCTCCTACAATGAGCAGTTCTTC
J gene: TRBJ1-1; D gene: NA; V gene: TRBV11-2; clone size: NA; CDR3 protein: CASSLAGREAFF; CDR3 DNA: TGTGCCAGCAGCTTAGCGGGGAGGGAAGCTTTCTTT
J gene: TRBJ2-7; D gene: NA; V gene: TRBV2; clone size: NA; CDR3 protein: CASTLEGGYEQYF; CDR3 DNA: TGTGCCAGCACCTTAGAGGGCGGCTACGAGCAGTACTTC
J gene: TRBJ2-2; D gene: NA; V gene: TRBV29-1; clone size: NA; CDR3 protein: CSVDPVNTGELFF; CDR3 DNA: TGCAGCGTTGACCCGGTGAACACCGGGGAGCTGTTTTTT
J gene: TRBJ2-7; D gene: NA; V gene: TRBV19; clone size: NA; CDR3 protein: CASKKTSSYEQYF; CDR3 DNA: TGTGCCAGTAAGAAAACTAGTTCCTACGAGCAGTACTTC